This TCR beta chain derives from a study of T cell changes during pregnancy in multiple sclerosis. Produced via immunoSEQ multiplex PCR; TCRdb's table is partial and in-frame only. This sample has roughly 80,000 clones, with 92% found just once. This CDR3 contains 16 residues. The V end was cut by 4 bases, the J end by 5 bases, with 20 bases between. CDR1 and CDR2 (germline): LNHDA, SQIVND (reference sequence). The chain couples TRBV19 to TRBJ1-2; D is unresolved. The source is a female donor with multiple sclerosis, enrolled in a pregnancy study. This sample comprised peripheral blood, obtained before pregnancy. CDR3 sequence (DNA): TGTGCCAGTAGTAACCACTTCAGGAGGGTGAATTATGGCTACACCTTC. Protein: CASSNHFRRVNYGYTF. Full variable domain (missing parts from reference TRBV19 and TRBJ1-2): DGGITQSPKYLFRKEGQNVTLSCEQNLNHDAMYWYRQDPGQGLRLIYYSQIVNDFQKGDIAEGYSVSREKKESFPLTVTSAQKNPTAFYLCASSNHFRRVNYGYTFGSGTRLTVV.